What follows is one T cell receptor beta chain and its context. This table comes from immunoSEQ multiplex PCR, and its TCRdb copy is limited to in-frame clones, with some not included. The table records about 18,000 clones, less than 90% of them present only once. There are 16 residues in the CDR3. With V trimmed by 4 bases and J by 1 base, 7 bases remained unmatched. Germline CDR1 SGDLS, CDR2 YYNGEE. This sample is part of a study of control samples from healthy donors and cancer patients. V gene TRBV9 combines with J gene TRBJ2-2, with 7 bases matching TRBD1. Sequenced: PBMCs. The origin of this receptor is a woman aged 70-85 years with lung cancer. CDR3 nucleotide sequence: TGTGCCAGCAGCCCTCAGGCAGGGGGGAACACCGGGGAGCTGTTTTTT. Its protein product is CASSPQAGGNTGELFF.